Listed here are 18 T cell receptor beta chains from one sample, sequenced in a study of CD8+CD57+ T cells in acquired aplastic anemia. Sequenced patients had shown CD8+CD57+ cell expansion by flow cytometry. Both TCR beta VDJ combination and CDR3 sequence profiling were carried out. Genomic DNA was the template for this profiling. TCRdb re-derived calls from the reads in MiXCR, one entry per CDR3 protein. The sample includes about 470,000 distinct CDR3 sequences, less than 35% of them seen just once. Input material: sorted CD4+, CD8+, or CD8+CD57+ T cells (not recorded which) from PBMCs. These receptors originate from a human donor with aplastic anemia.

On this clonotype itself: This may be a read error, as it is one base from a much larger clone. This chain uses TRBV10-3 with TRBJ2-7, with D perhaps matching TRBD1 or TRBD2 (5 bases each). This CDR3 has 13 amino acids. Germline V lookup: CDR1 ENHRY, CDR2 SYGVKD. The CDR3 nucleotides read TGTGCCAGCAGTTATGTTGAGGGGTACGAGCAGTACTTC. It translates to CASSYVEGYEQYF.

The rearrangement joins TRBV20-1 to TRBJ2-1; 7 bases match TRBD2. The V segment lost 4 bases and the J segment 0 bases; nucleotides outside the gene matches: 9. Germline assignment: CDR1 DFQATT and CDR2 SNEGSKA (reference sequence). The CDR3 consists of 16 residues. The CDR3 region is CSAIYPAGDSYNEQFF. In nucleotides, the CDR3 is TGCAGTGCTATTTATCCGGCGGGAGACTCCTACAATGAGCAGTTCTTC.

This clonotype has a count of ten or more. The CDR3 region has the DNA TGTGCCAGCAGTTACTCCGGTCAAGGATATGGCTACACCTTC. The encoded protein is CASSYSGQGYGYTF. The chain is built from TRBV6-5 and TRBJ1-2, with no clear D. The CDR3 is 14 amino acids. Trimming took off 0 bases at V and 5 bases at J, with 10 bases between the two ends. Germline V gene data show CDR1 as MNHEY and CDR2 as SVGAGI.

This clonotype was seen at least ten times. The V gene is TRBV12-3 or TRBV12-4, the J gene TRBJ2-7, with 9 positions matching TRBD1. V lost 7 bases, J lost 6 bases, and 7 bases stayed unmatched. There are 13 residues in the CDR3. CDR3 protein: CASTLTGGAEQYF. The DNA for the CDR3 is TGTGCCAGCACCTTAACAGGGGGCGCCGAGCAGTACTTC.

This clonotype showed up just a few times. This chain joins TRBV4-1 and TRBJ1-1, with TRBD1 as a possible D gene (5 bases). V was pared by 3 bases and J by 5 bases, with 10 bases between. CDR3 length: 13 amino acids. CDR1 MGHRA and CDR2 YSYEKL come from the germline V gene. CDR3 sequence: CASSQGVWTEAFF. As DNA, the CDR3 is TGCGCCAGCAGCCAGGGGGTCTGGACTGAAGCTTTCTTT.

To note about this clonotype: One end of the junction varies from germline; a read error may be responsible. The V call is TRBV7-3, the J call TRBJ2-7; TRBD1 matches 9 bases. This CDR3 comprises 19 residues. Germline V CDR1 and CDR2: SGHTA, FQGTGA. CDR3 nucleotide sequence: TGTGCCAGCAGCTTAAACACACCTCTTCGGGGACAGGGTGGTTACGAGCGGTACTTC. Translating it yields CASSLNTPLRGQGGYERYF.

In nucleotides, the CDR3 is TGTGCCAGCAGTTCGACAGCTACAATCTCCTACGAGCAGTACTTC. Amino acids: CASSSTATISYEQYF. The chain combines TRBV12-3 or TRBV12-4 with TRBJ2-7, with TRBD1 as a possible D gene (5 bases). With 4 bases removed from V and 0 bases from J, the gap between germline ends came to 13 bases. The CDR3 totals 15 residues.

V is TRBV12-3 or TRBV12-4 and J is TRBJ2-3; 11 bases fit TRBD2. V was pared by 7 bases and J by 8 bases, with 8 bases of the junction left unmatched. This CDR3 is built from 14 residues. CDR3 nucleotides: TGTGCCAGCAAAACTAGCGGGGGTCGACGTACGCAGTATTTT. It encodes CASKTSGGRRTQYF.

V is TRBV20-1 and J is TRBJ2-3, with D maybe TRBD1 (7 bases). The length of the CDR3 is 19 residues. Trimming left V 3 bases short and J 0 bases short, with 25 bases between. Germline values: CDR1 DFQATT, CDR2 SNEGSKA (reference sequence). DNA of the CDR3: TGCAGTGCTAGGACCCAGGGGGGACGCCTCCGCTCTAGCACAGATACGCAGTATTTT. Translated: CSARTQGGRLRSSTDTQYF.

This clonotype showed up just once. A much bigger clone sits one base away, suggesting this may be a read error. In DNA form, the CDR3 reads TGCAGTGCTAGATCGACTACCTGCCCCTACGAGCAGTACTTC. Its protein product is CSARSTTCPYEQYF. This chain joins TRBV20-1 and TRBJ2-7, with TRBD2 as a possible D gene (5 bases). Trimming left V 2 bases short and J 2 bases short, with 13 bases between. CDR1 and CDR2 (germline): DFQATT, SNEGSKA (reference sequence). The CDR3 extends over 14 amino acids.

This clonotype was observed a few times. This rearrangement joins TRBV5-1 to TRBJ1-2; D might be TRBD1 (5 bases). Trimming took off 7 bases at V and 2 bases at J, with 18 bases between the two ends. The CDR3 is made up of 15 amino acids. Germline CDR1 SGHRS, CDR2 YFSETQ. The CDR3 spells CASGPGGTANYGYTF. CDR3 nucleotides: TGCGCCAGCGGCCCCGGGGGGACCGCAAACTATGGCTACACCTTC.

V gene TRBV19 combines with J gene TRBJ1-2; 7 bases fit TRBD1. The V segment lost 3 bases and the J segment 7 bases; nucleotides outside the gene matches: 8. Germline V gene sequence: CDR1 LNHDA, CDR2 SQIVND (reference sequence). This CDR3 comprises 14 residues. The DNA for the CDR3 is TGTGCCAGTAGTATGGACAGGACAGGAGTTGGCTACACCTTC. It codes for CASSMDRTGVGYTF.

The CDR3 region is CASSPFGDRGAGGYTF. CDR3 DNA: TGTGCCAGCAGTCCGTTTGGGGACAGGGGGGCCGGTGGCTACACCTTC. V is TRBV12-3 or TRBV12-4 and J is TRBJ1-2, with 11 bases aligning to TRBD1. CDR3 length equals 16 residues. V lost 5 bases and J lost 7; bases outside the gene matches: 12.

This chain connects TRBV29-1 to TRBJ1-2; 9 nucleotides match TRBD1. J lost 7 bases, V lost 6 bases, and 3 bases had no gene match. The CDR3 loop spans 11 amino acids. Germline lookup yields CDR1 SQVTM and CDR2 ANQGSEA. CDR3: CSVQTGGGYTF. The CDR3 bases are TGCAGCGTGCAGACAGGGGGTGGCTACACCTTC.

The sample holds a few counts of this clonotype. The J gene is TRBJ2-5, the V gene TRBV15, with 9 bases identical to TRBD2. In germline, CDR1 is LNHNV, CDR2 YYDKDF (reference sequence). Trimming cost V 4 bases and J 5 bases; bases outside gene matches: 11. CDR3 length: 16 amino acids. The CDR3, as DNA: TGTGCCACCAGCAAGTGGGAAGCGGGGGGCGGGGAGACCCAGTACTTC. Amino acid sequence: CATSKWEAGGGETQYF. The full variable domain, in which reference TRBV15 and TRBJ2-5 provide the parts outside the CDR3, is DAMVIQNPRYQVTQFGKPVTLSCSQTLNHNVMYWYQQKSSQAPKLLFHYYDKDFNNEADTPDNFQSRRPNTSFCFLDIRSPGLGDTAMYLCATSKWEAGGGETQYFGPGTRLLVL.

The CDR3 DNA is TGTGCCAGCAGTGAAGTCCCGCAGGGAGAGAATTACTTC. It specifies CASSEVPQGENYF. The rearrangement uses TRBV2 and TRBJ2-4; D may match TRBD1 or TRBD2 (5 bases each). This CDR3 is 13 amino acids long. Germline V gene lookup returns CDR1 SNHLY and CDR2 FYNNEI. V lost 1 base to trimming and J lost 16 bases, with 17 bases between them.

Points on this clonotype: It is likely a read error, because the conserved phenylalanine at the end of the CDR3 is missing. The V gene is TRBV7-9, the J gene TRBJ2-5; D possibly uses TRBD1 or TRBD2 (6 bases each). With 5 bases removed from V and 5 bases from J, the gap between germline ends came to 18 bases. Germline V gene lookup returns CDR1 SEHNR and CDR2 FQNEAQ (reference sequence). The CDR3 runs to 15 residues. The CDR3 is CASSTKGGTGETQYL. CDR3 in DNA: TGTGCCAGCAGCACCAAGGGGGGCACGGGGGAGACCCAGTACCTC.

In its sample, this clonotype was seen a few times. This chain connects TRBV24-1 to TRBJ2-3, with TRBD1 identical over 7 bases. The CDR3 contains 14 residues. With 10 bases clipped from V and 3 bases from J, the junction kept 9 bases outside the gene matches. Germline V gene lookup returns CDR1 KGHDR and CDR2 SFDVKD. The CDR3 nucleotides read TGTGCCACTGACCCCCGGACAGGAACAGATACGCAGTATTTT. This encodes CATDPRTGTDTQYF.